The 3 T cell receptor beta chains in this list originate from one sample, sequenced in a study of neurological immune-mediated disorders. Each CDR3 protein gets one entry after TCRdb re-called the 5' RACE reads with MiXCR. The sample holds approximately 100,000 distinct CDR3 sequences, roughly 3.2% seen once. Sequencing was done on a sample of PBMCs. These TCRs come from a woman in her forties or fifties with multiple sclerosis.

This clonotype was found many times. CDR3 residues: CASSEIQNYGYTF. The CDR3 coding sequence is TGTGCCAGCAGTGAAATTCAGAACTATGGCTACACCTTC. The chain is built from TRBV25-1 and TRBJ1-2; D is undetermined. The CDR3 loop spans 13 amino acids. Germline loops: CDR1 MGHDK, CDR2 SYGVNS. Trimming left V 2 bases short and J 2 bases short, with 6 bases between.

This clonotype was seen at least ten times. The V gene is TRBV20-1, the J gene TRBJ1-5, with a possible D match to TRBD1 (5 bases). Trimming shortened V by 0 bases and J by 2 bases, and 11 bases separated the two germline ends. The CDR3 consists of 15 residues. CDR1 is DFQATT and CDR2 is SNEGSKA in the germline V gene (reference sequence). CDR3 in amino acids: CSARDSLGGNQPQHF. The CDR3 coding sequence is TGCAGTGCTAGAGATAGCCTGGGGGGCAATCAGCCCCAGCATTTT.

The gene calls are TRBV18 and TRBJ1-4, with D hard to call. Germline V lookup: CDR1 KGHSH, CDR2 LQKENI. The CDR3 covers 14 residues. V lost 2 bases to trimming and J lost 0 bases, with 4 bases between them. CDR3: CASSPSTTNEKLFF. The CDR3 DNA follows: TGTGCCAGCTCACCATCTACAACTAATGAAAAACTGTTTTTT.